This TCR beta chain was documented in a study of T cell responses to AZD1222 COVID-19 vaccine. To note about this clone: What it binds is not known.

Losses at the gene ends were 7 bases for V and 1 base for J; bases not matched to a gene: 1. This CDR3 has 13 amino acids. The V gene's germline CDR1 is MDHEN and CDR2 SYDVKM. Profiling relied on immunoSEQ multiplex PCR, and the TCRdb table lists in-frame clones only, not all of them. The sample comprises some 150,000 clones, more than 85% of which are singletons, and 2.5% to 3.5% rests with the top ten. Whole-study results and caveats: The donors showed a predominance of white British ancestry and of females, with possible underestimation of clonal diversity. In the spike-specific TCR repertoire, nearly half reportedly target unmutated variant regions. Vaccine-associated CD4 TCRs ranged over spike, dominating at 160-218 and 743-854.

This clonotype was obtained from an adult who received the AZD1222 COVID-19 vaccine. The input for sequencing was peripheral blood, taken 28 days after the second AZD1222 dose. The chain joins TRBV28 to TRBJ1-5, with 7 bases that match TRBD1. The CDR3 bases are TGTGCCAGCACAGGGGGAAGCAATCAGCCCCAGCATTTT. It translates to CASTGGSNQPQHF.